These 19 T cell receptor beta chains originate from one sample sequenced in a study of blood T cells in healthy people across ages. A second PCR of 7 to 11 cycles used a sample-barcoded 5' primer and a J-beta primer mix. TCRdb redid the calling of the 5' RACE reads with MiXCR, one entry per CDR3 protein. The data hold hundreds of thousands of distinct CDR3 sequences, with about 28% observed a single time. Sequenced sample: blood. The receptors here all came from a woman over 75 in good health.

This clonotype was detected only once. The rearrangement joins TRBV13 to TRBJ1-6; 9 bases match TRBD1. The V and J ends lost 5 bases and 8 bases, in that order; junction bases with no gene match: 4. The germline gives CDR1 PRHDT, CDR2 FYEKMQ (reference sequence). This CDR3 spans 14 amino acids. Here the CDR3 DNA reads TGTGCCAGCAGCGAAACAGGGGGCGATTCACCCCTCCACTTT. Translated, it gives CASSETGGDSPLHF.

This clonotype has more than one count but fewer than ten. This may come from a read error, since a much larger clone is one base off. The V gene is TRBV6-2 or TRBV6-3, the J gene TRBJ1-2, with 9 bases identical to TRBD1. CDR1 MNHEY and CDR2 SVGEGT come from the germline V gene. Trimming cost V 8 bases and J 6 bases; bases outside gene matches: 13. CDR3 length: 15 residues. The CDR3, as DNA: TGTGCCAGCGGCCATCCCCGGACAGGGGTCGATGGCTACACCTTC. Protein: CASGHPRTGVDGYTF.

This clonotype was seen only a few times. The chain links TRBV6-6 to TRBJ2-5; 8 positions agree with TRBD1. J lost 11 bases, V lost 9 bases, and 17 bases had no gene match. Germline loops: CDR1 MNHNY, CDR2 SVGAGI (reference sequence). This CDR3 contains 14 residues. CDR3 DNA sequence: TGTGCCAGGTTATGGACAGGGTTCTACAATGAGCAGTACTTC. This sequence encodes CARLWTGFYNEQYF.

This clonotype was recorded many times. The gene calls are TRBV9 and TRBJ1-2; possible D gene TRBD1, 5 bases. CDR3 length: 16 amino acids. V shed 0 bases and J shed 0 bases, with 12 bases lying between them. Per the germline V gene, CDR1 is SGDLS and CDR2 is YYNGEE. The CDR3 reads CASSVGTGRANYGYTF. The CDR3 DNA sequence: TGTGCCAGCAGCGTAGGGACGGGGCGAGCTAACTATGGCTACACCTTC.

The chain has TRBV27 and TRBJ1-2; the match to TRBD1 covers 8 bases. Trimming at V came to 9 bases and at J to 0 bases, leaving 9 bases not matched to a gene. CDR1 MNHEY and CDR2 SMNVEV come from the germline V gene (reference sequence). CDR3 length: 15 amino acids. CDR3 in amino acids: CARSPRGPANYGYTF. The DNA of the CDR3 is TGTGCCAGAAGTCCCAGGGGGCCCGCTAACTATGGCTACACCTTC.

This sequence joins TRBV1 and TRBJ2-1; the table calls TRBD2, which could not be checked here. TRBV1 is a pseudogene. The CDR3 is made up of 19 amino acids. The CDR3: CTSSQEEGPLAGVGNEQFF. CDR3 sequence (DNA): TGCACCAGCAGCCAAGAGGAGGGCCCTCTAGCGGGGGTGGGAAATGAGCAGTTCTTC.

The chain links TRBV11-2 to TRBJ2-3, with D tentatively TRBD1 or TRBD2 (6 bases each). The germline CDR1 and CDR2 sequences are SGHAT and FQNNGV. The CDR3 spans 19 residues. V gave up 2 bases and J gave up 2 bases, with 23 bases separating them. The CDR3 DNA reads as TGTGCCAGCAGCTTAAGCGGGCAGTCCCCGGGGGCCTACACAGATACGCAGTATTTT. As protein: CASSLSGQSPGAYTDTQYF.

At least ten counts were recorded for this clonotype. The rearrangement links TRBV3-1 to TRBJ2-7; 11 bases fit TRBD2. Trimming took 4 bases from V and 1 from J; bases not matched to a gene: 6. CDR3 length: 16 amino acids. Germline loops: CDR1 LGHDT, CDR2 YNNKEL (reference sequence). CDR3 in amino acids: CASSLGLAGLSYEQYF. In nucleotides, the CDR3 is TGTGCCAGCAGCCTCGGACTAGCGGGTCTTTCCTACGAGCAGTACTTC.

This clonotype has a count of ten or more. The rearrangement uses TRBV20-1 and TRBJ2-3, with 10 bases fitting TRBD2. Germline V gives CDR1 DFQATT, CDR2 SNEGSKA (reference sequence). V lost 0 bases to trimming and J lost 2 bases; unmatched junction nucleotides: 5. CDR3 length: 16 residues. The CDR3 sequence is CSARDLAGAITDTQYF. The CDR3 DNA reads TGCAGTGCTAGAGATCTAGCGGGGGCGATCACAGATACGCAGTATTTT.

The chain joins TRBV4-1 to TRBJ2-6, with D possibly being TRBD1 (5 bases). V lost 2 bases to trimming and J lost 0 bases, with 11 bases between them. Germline lookup yields CDR1 MGHRA and CDR2 YSYEKL. The CDR3 extends over 17 amino acids. This CDR3 reads CASSQQGFGSGANVLTF. The CDR3 DNA reads TGCGCCAGCAGCCAACAGGGATTTGGCTCTGGGGCCAACGTCCTGACTTTC.

Points on this clonotype: A single base separates this from a much larger clone, so it may be a read error. DNA for the CDR3: TGTGCCAGCGGGGACAGTAACTCCTACGAGCAGTACTTC. Translating it yields CASGDSNSYEQYF. The chain combines TRBV6-2 or TRBV6-3 with TRBJ2-7, with 7 bases aligning to TRBD1. Losses at the gene ends were 8 bases for V and 0 bases for J; bases not matched to a gene: 4. CDR3 size: 13 residues. Germline CDR1 is MNHEY and CDR2 is SVGEGT.

Notes on this clonotype: This sequence may be a read error, since a much larger clone differs from it by one base. The chain employs TRBV5-1 and TRBJ1-5; TRBD1 is a possible D gene (6 bases). The CDR3 extends over 14 amino acids. The V end lost 0 bases, the J end lost 6 bases, and 10 bases lay between the germline ends. Germline assignment: CDR1 SGHRS and CDR2 YFSETQ. This CDR3 reads CASSLAGDTQPQHF. DNA of the CDR3: TGCGCCAGCAGCTTGGCAGGGGACACTCAGCCCCAGCATTTT.

This clonotype was found a few times. The J gene is TRBJ1-5, the V gene TRBV27; D is unclear. Deletions cut 0 bases from V and 0 bases from J, with 9 bases between. The CDR3 has 16 amino acids. CDR1 and CDR2 from the germline V gene are MNHEY and SMNVEV (reference sequence). Here the CDR3 reads CASSLSGSYSNQPQHF. The CDR3 bases are TGTGCCAGCAGTTTATCCGGGTCCTATAGCAATCAGCCCCAGCATTTT.

Details on this clonotype: It may be a read error: a sequence one base away is much more abundant. This chain uses TRBV18 with TRBJ2-5; D is unresolved. This CDR3 region has 11 residues. Trimming pared 8 bases from V and 5 bases from J, leaving 9 bases between. Germline V CDR1 and CDR2: KGHSH, LQKENI. The CDR3 region is CASTHWETQYF. CDR3 sequence (DNA): TGTGCCAGCACCCATTGGGAGACCCAGTACTTC.

This clonotype has at least ten counts. The CDR3 region is CASSQDSTNEKLFF. The DNA of the CDR3 is TGCGCCAGCAGCCAAGACAGTACTAATGAAAAACTGTTTTTT. The chain uses TRBV5-1 and TRBJ1-4; perhaps TRBD1 as D (5 bases). The CDR3 is 14 amino acids. Between the trimmed V and J ends, which lost 4 bases and 2 bases, there was a span of 9 bases. Germline V gene sequence: CDR1 SGHRS, CDR2 YFSETQ.

This clonotype has at least ten counts. The chain uses TRBV15 and TRBJ2-5, with 10 bases lining up with TRBD2. CDR3 length: 17 residues. Germline CDR1 LNHNV, CDR2 YYDKDF (reference sequence). The V gene end was trimmed by 0 bases and the J gene end by 3 bases; junction bases not matched to a gene: 7. The CDR3 protein is CATSRDLTSGTKETQYF. The DNA for the CDR3 is TGTGCCACCAGCAGAGATCTTACTAGCGGGACGAAAGAGACCCAGTACTTC.

The genes are TRBV29-1 and TRBJ2-7, with no clear D. The germline gives CDR1 SQVTM, CDR2 ANQGSEA. V was clipped by 6 bases and J by 2 bases, with 11 bases between them. The CDR3 runs to 12 residues. CDR3: CSVRTETYEQYF. The CDR3 DNA reads as TGCAGCGTCAGGACGGAAACCTACGAGCAGTACTTC.

This chain links TRBV27 with TRBJ2-1; D is undetermined. V dropped 5 bases and J dropped 5 bases, with 16 bases sitting between them. Germline V gives CDR1 MNHEY, CDR2 SMNVEV (reference sequence). The CDR3 totals 15 residues. Here the CDR3 reads CASSPTSLVHNEQFF. The DNA of the CDR3 is TGTGCCAGCAGTCCCACGTCGCTGGTTCACAATGAGCAGTTCTTC.

About this clonotype: This may come from a read error, since a much larger clone is one base off. The rearrangement links TRBV11-2 to TRBJ2-5, with 8 bases that match TRBD2. The germline V gene encodes CDR1 SGHAT and CDR2 FQNNGV. The V gene end was trimmed by 5 bases and the J gene end by 11 bases; junction bases not matched to a gene: 16. The CDR3 is 15 amino acids. For the CDR3, the DNA is TGTGCCAGCAGCCCCACGACTGGGACTAGGAGTGAGCAGTACTTC. It is translated as CASSPTTGTRSEQYF.